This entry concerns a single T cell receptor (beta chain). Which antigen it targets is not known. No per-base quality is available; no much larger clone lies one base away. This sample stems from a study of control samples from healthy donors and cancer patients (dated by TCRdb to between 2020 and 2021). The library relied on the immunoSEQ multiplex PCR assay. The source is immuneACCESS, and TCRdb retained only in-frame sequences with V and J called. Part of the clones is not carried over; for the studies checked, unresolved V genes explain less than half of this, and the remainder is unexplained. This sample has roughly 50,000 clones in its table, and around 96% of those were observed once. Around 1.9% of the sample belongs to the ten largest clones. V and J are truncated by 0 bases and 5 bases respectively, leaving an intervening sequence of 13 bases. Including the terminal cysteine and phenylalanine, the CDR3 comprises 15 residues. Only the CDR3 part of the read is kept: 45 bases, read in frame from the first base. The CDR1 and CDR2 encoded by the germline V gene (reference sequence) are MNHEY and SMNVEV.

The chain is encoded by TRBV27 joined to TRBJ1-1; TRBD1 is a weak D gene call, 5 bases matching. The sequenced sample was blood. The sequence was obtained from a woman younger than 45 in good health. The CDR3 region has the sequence CASSLSGTVETEAFF. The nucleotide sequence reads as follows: TGTGCCAGCAGTTTATCGGGGACGGTGGAAACTGAAGCTTTCTTT.